The rows below give T cell receptor beta chains drawn from one sample of a study of cytomegalovirus exposure and HLA in healthy donors. The assay was immunoSEQ multiplex PCR, and TCRdb's table has in-frame clones only and misses some. The sample has 200,000 or so clones, 75% to 85% seen once. The sequencing sample was made of PBMCs. These receptors were taken from a woman between 50 and 59 years old in good health and CMV-seropositive. Each CDR3 is given with its conserved first and last residue. The order of the fields is clone size, D gene, J gene, V gene, CDR3 protein, CDR3 DNA. A D gene is named only where the DNA matches it firmly. Only part of the rows carry a size: once, few, many, or a class if the clone is expanded.

>few|-|TRBJ2-6|TRBV10-3
CAISEGSNSGANVLTF
TGTGCCATCAGCGAGGGCTCAAACTCTGGGGCCAACGTCCTGACTTTC
>-|TRBD1|TRBJ2-1|TRBV15
CATSRATGDWFF
TGTGCCACCAGCAGGGCTACAGGGGATTGGTTCTTC
>-|TRBD2|TRBJ2-2|TRBV5-5
CASSLVLAGYTGELFF
TGTGCCAGCAGCTTGGTACTAGCGGGCTACACCGGGGAGCTGTTTTTT
>-|TRBD1|TRBJ2-4|TRBV7-8
CASSLDRGRDKNSQYF
TGTGCCAGCAGTCTAGACAGGGGGCGCGACAAAAACAGTCAGTACTTC
>once|-|TRBJ2-6|TRBV5-1
CASSLEGRGNPGANGLTF
TGCGCCAGCAGCTTGGAAGGCAGGGGCAATCCCGGGGCCAACGGCCTGACTTTC
>-|-|TRBJ2-1|TRBV27
CASSLYNEQFF
TGTGCCAGCAGTCTCTACAATGAGCAGTTCTTC
>-|-|TRBJ2-4|TRBV2
CASLGLAKNIQYF
TGTGCCAGCCTGGGGCTAGCCAAAAACATTCAGTACTTC
>-|TRBD2|TRBJ2-1|TRBV10-3
CAISGTSGTSYNEQFF
TGTGCCATCAGTGGGACTAGCGGGACTTCCTACAATGAGCAGTTCTTC
>-|TRBD1|TRBJ1-5|TRBV6-1
CASSAGLQGGNQPQHF
TGTGCCAGCAGTGCGGGTTTACAGGGGGGCAATCAGCCCCAGCATTTT
>-|-|TRBJ1-2|TRBV7-9
CASSLGRDYGYTF
TGTGCCAGCAGCTTAGGCAGGGACTATGGCTACACCTTC
>-|-|TRBJ2-7|TRBV6-5
CASSPSRQSYEQYF
TGTGCCAGCTCCCCCTCCAGGCAGTCCTACGAGCAGTACTTC
>many|-|TRBJ2-6|TRBV4-2
CASSTRDSGANVLTF
TGTGCCAGCTCGACGAGGGACTCTGGGGCCAACGTCCTGACTTTC
>-|TRBD2|TRBJ2-7|TRBV2
CASSEELAGSYEQYF
TGTGCCAGCAGTGAAGAACTAGCGGGATCCTACGAGCAGTACTTC
>-|-|TRBJ2-7|TRBV4-2
CASSQDHGIGDGYEQYF
TGTGCCAGCAGCCAAGACCATGGGATAGGGGATGGATACGAGCAGTACTTC
>-|TRBD1|TRBJ1-5|TRBV19
CASSSGTGGNQPQHF
TGTGCCAGTAGTTCCGGGACAGGGGGCAATCAGCCCCAGCATTTT
>-|-|TRBJ1-2|TRBV6-1
CASSEREEGYGYTF
TGTGCCAGCAGTGAGAGGGAAGAGGGCTATGGCTACACCTTC
>-|-|TRBJ2-3|TRBV6-5
CASSYSRTATDTQYF
TGTGCCAGCAGTTACTCGCGGACAGCCACAGATACGCAGTATTTT
>few|TRBD2|TRBJ2-1|TRBV9
CASSADGLAGGQFF
TGTGCCAGCAGCGCCGACGGACTAGCGGGAGGGCAGTTCTTC
>-|TRBD1|TRBJ2-2|TRBV2
CASSLEQGMGNTGELFF
TGTGCCAGCAGCCTTGAACAGGGGATGGGGAACACCGGGGAGCTGTTTTTT